What follows describes a single TCR beta chain. Its antigen is not identified. The protocol was immunoSEQ multiplex PCR, while the TCRdb copy is restricted to in-frame clones and leaves out a portion. The repertoire holds roughly 75,000 clones, with 91% as singletons. These data are taken from a study of graft-versus-host responses after intestinal transplantation. Across the whole study: Recipients were given multivisceral, liver-intestinal, or isolated intestinal transplants. The recipients all started with anti-thymocyte globulin induction and then took tacrolimus and steroids for approximately 3 years.

V shed 6 bases and J 2 bases; nucleotides not matched to a gene: 9. This CDR3 has 16 amino acids. The germline V gene encodes CDR1 LNHDA and CDR2 SQIVND (reference sequence). Study observations and caveats: Analysis identified GvH clones in recipient marrow, with some appearing first in ileum or blood.

The chain employs TRBV19 and TRBJ1-5; 8 nucleotides line up with TRBD1. This clonotype was obtained from a human donor who received an intestinal transplant. This sample comprised unstimulated CD4+ T cells sorted from spleen or lymph node cells, obtained before intestinal transplant. DNA for the CDR3: TGTGCCAGTAGGAAGACAGGGGCGGAGGGCAATCAGCCCCAGCATTTT. It is translated as CASRKTGAEGNQPQHF.